The source of this TCR beta chain is a study of a mutant IDH1 vaccine in newly diagnosed glioma (TCRdb year 2021). Regarding the complete study: In the chemotherapy-containing groups, vaccination started alongside temozolomide cycles, whereas in patients who had radiotherapy alone it started 4-6 weeks after radiotherapy. Peripheral blood samples were drawn at six visits, namely V03 (baseline), V05, V07, V10, V12 and V13. Of the roughly 32 treated patients, about 62% were male and roughly 40% were female, and a mean age of 40.4 years was recorded. Prior to enrollment, standard therapy consisting of radiotherapy alone, temozolomide alone, or radiochemotherapy with temozolomide had been administered to patients, with the combination being received by most patients. Visit V12 was the week-35 safety follow-up and visit V13 was the week-47 end of study. For exploratory analyses, longitudinal TCRB deep sequencing was carried out in more than 20 treated patients wherever samples were available. On the study overall, not on this receptor specifically: The authors noted that analyses of patient blood samples could not be reproduced because of sample limitations. Immune responses induced by the vaccine were seen in 90% to 95% of patients across multiple MHC alleles. Selection of PBMC samples for TCRB deep sequencing was based on availability. Changes in the top peripheral T cell clonotypes picked up by TCRB sequencing did not appear to be linked to pseudoprogression.

About this clone: What this receptor recognizes is not known. Base qualities were left out, and no much larger clone turns up one base away.

The CDR3 contains 12 residues, cysteine and phenylalanine counted. Left in the record is the CDR3 DNA by itself, 36 bases read in frame from the first base. V is cut by 4 bases and J by 8 bases, and the space between the germline ends is 11 bases. In the germline V gene, CDR1 corresponds to SNHLY and CDR2 to FYNNEI. Sample time point, as interpreted from the label and publication: week 35, safety follow-up. Each vaccine dose was 300 ug of a 20-mer mutant IDH1 peptide in Montanide, given subcutaneously with topical imiquimod. Eight vaccinations were administered to patients in weeks 1, 3, 5, 7, 11, 15, 19 and 23, corresponding to visits V03 through V10. Donors had newly diagnosed WHO grade 3 or 4 IDH1-mutant astrocytomas with loss of nuclear ATRX. The samples were drawn from NOA16, a multicentre, single-arm, open-label phase I trial in Germany that tested a mutant IDH1 peptide vaccine in humans for the first time. Genomic DNA for TCRB sequencing was extracted from EDTA blood using the DNeasy Blood and Tissue Kit.

The library was made by the immunoSEQ multiplex PCR assay. The hsTCRB Kit was used according to the manufacturer's protocol to amplify rearranged TCR beta chain sequences. An Illumina MiSeq was used to sequence the TCRB libraries. As for the original processing: The kit vendor's proprietary platform handled demultiplexing, trimming and gene mapping. TCRdb obtained this table from immuneACCESS and retained in-frame rearrangements with V and J assigned. These tables miss some clones; where compared with another copy, unresolved V genes account for less than half of the shortfall, and the remainder is unexplained. The DNA gave D and trimming, while V, J and clone size come from that table. This sample gives about 64,000 clones in total; around 74% of them show up just once. The ten largest clones represent 4.7% of the sample.

Rearrangement joined TRBV2 to TRBJ1-2; the D gene is unclear. This receptor was taken from a man aged 50 to 60 with glioma. The material was PBMCs, obtained from a glioma patient whose treatment included an IDH1 peptide vaccine. This receptor carries the CDR3 CASSGDKGGYTF. In nucleotides, the sequence is TGTGCCAGCAGTGGCGACAAAGGCGGCTACACCTTC.